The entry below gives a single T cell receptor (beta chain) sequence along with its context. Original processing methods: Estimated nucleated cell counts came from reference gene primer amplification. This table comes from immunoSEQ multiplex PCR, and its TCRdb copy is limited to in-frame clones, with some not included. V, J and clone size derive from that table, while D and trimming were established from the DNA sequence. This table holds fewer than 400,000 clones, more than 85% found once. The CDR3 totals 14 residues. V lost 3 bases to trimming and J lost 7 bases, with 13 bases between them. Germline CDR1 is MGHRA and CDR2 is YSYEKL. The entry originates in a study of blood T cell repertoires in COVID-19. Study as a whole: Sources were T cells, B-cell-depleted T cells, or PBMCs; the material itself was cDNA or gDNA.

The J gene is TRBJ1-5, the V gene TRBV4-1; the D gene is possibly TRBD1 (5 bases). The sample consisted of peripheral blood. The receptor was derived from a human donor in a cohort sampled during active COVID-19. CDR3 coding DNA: TGCGCCAGCAGCCAGATGGGGGGAGGACAGCCCCAGCATTTT. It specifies CASSQMGGGQPQHF.